Reported below is one TCR beta chain. The method was immunoSEQ multiplex PCR; TCRdb's version includes in-frame clones alone and lacks a portion of them. Altogether around 260,000 clones are present, around 87% being singletons, with the ten largest covering less than 3%. V was trimmed by 5 bases and J by 8 bases, leaving 13 bases between them. Germline V lookup: CDR1 LNHNV, CDR2 YYDKDF (reference sequence). This CDR3 comprises 13 residues. The record originates from a study of blood T cell repertoires in COVID-19. This TCR came from a woman aged 45-59 years with acute or convalescent COVID-19. Material for sequencing was peripheral blood. This chain connects TRBV15 to TRBJ2-1, with D perhaps TRBD2 (6 bases). The CDR3 protein is CATSLSAGDEQFF. The CDR3 coding sequence is TGTGCCACCAGCCTCTCAGCGGGCGATGAGCAGTTCTTC.